Listed here are 13 T cell receptor beta chains from one sample, sequenced in a study of Graves' ophthalmopathy and Graves' hyperthyroidism. RNA transcripts provided the template for amplifying TCR beta CDR3 regions. In the first round, RT-PCR was carried out with HTBI primers, and a multiplex PCR formed the second round. TCRdb re-analysed the multiplex PCR reads in MiXCR, keeping a single row per CDR3 protein. Altogether roughly 700,000 distinct CDR3 sequences are present, roughly 40% being singletons, with the ten largest covering 35% to 55%. Sequencing was carried out using peripheral blood. These receptors all come from an adult man with Graves' ophthalmopathy.

The chain carries TRBV7-9 and TRBJ2-7; 9 nucleotides line up with TRBD1. Per the germline V gene, CDR1 is SEHNR and CDR2 is FQNEAQ (reference sequence). V was pared by 6 bases and J by 7 bases, with 13 bases of the junction left unmatched. CDR3 length: 15 amino acids. The CDR3 sequence: CASRSSGTGRAEQYF. The CDR3 nucleotides read TGTGCCAGCAGATCCTCCGGGACAGGGCGAGCGGAGCAGTACTTC.

The V call is TRBV29-1, the J call TRBJ2-7, with 10 positions matching TRBD1. The CDR3 runs to 14 residues. CDR1 and CDR2 from the germline V gene are SQVTM and ANQGSEA. Germline trimming cut 7 bases from V and 1 base from J; bases unmatched to any gene: 7. CDR3 in DNA: TGCAGCGGGGGACAGGGGATAAAATCCTACGAGCAGTACTTC. Translation: CSGGQGIKSYEQYF.

The V gene is TRBV7-8, the J gene TRBJ2-2; D assignment may be TRBD1 or TRBD2 (5 bases each). V was cut by 2 bases and J by 8 bases, with 18 bases left in between. CDR3 length equals 16 residues. Germline loops: CDR1 SGHVS, CDR2 FQNEAQ. This CDR3 is CASSLWETATSGELFF. CDR3 nucleotide sequence: TGTGCCAGCAGCTTATGGGAGACAGCAACCTCAGGGGAGCTGTTTTTT.

This clonotype occurred a few times. This chain links TRBV19 with TRBJ1-1; TRBD1 might be the D (5 bases). Trimming stripped 1 base from V and 4 bases from J, with 10 bases between. This CDR3 region has 14 residues. Germline CDR1 and CDR2: LNHDA and SQIVND (reference sequence). The CDR3 is CASSIGGSSTEAFF. Here the CDR3 DNA reads TGTGCCAGTAGTATAGGGGGCTCCTCCACTGAAGCTTTCTTT.

This clonotype appeared a few times. The rearrangement links TRBV19 to TRBJ1-3; the D gene is possibly TRBD1 (5 bases). V was shortened by 8 bases and J by 0 bases, with 17 bases between the two germline ends. This CDR3 region has 16 residues. Germline CDR1 and CDR2: LNHDA and SQIVND (reference sequence). The CDR3 bases are TGTGCCAGTGAATGGGGCCAGCACTCCTCTGGAAACACCATATATTTT. Its translation: CASEWGQHSSGNTIYF.

This clonotype was detected a few times. This chain joins TRBV19 and TRBJ1-6, with 7 nucleotides matching TRBD1. Germline lookup yields CDR1 LNHDA and CDR2 SQIVND (reference sequence). The CDR3 has 14 residues. Unmatched junction bases numbered 16, after V lost 7 bases and J lost 16 bases. Here the CDR3 reads CASIDRDRTGGLHF. CDR3 nucleotide sequence: TGTGCCAGTATTGACCGGGACAGAACTGGCGGGCTCCACTTT.

The rearrangement uses TRBV2 and TRBJ2-5; TRBD1 agrees at 7 bases. The CDR3 is 14 amino acids. V dropped 6 bases and J dropped 7; count of bases not matched to a gene: 11. CDR1 is SNHLY and CDR2 is FYNNEI in the germline V gene. In nucleotides, the CDR3 is TGTGCCAGCAGGGGGACAGTACGGGTTCGGACCCAGTACTTC. This gives the protein CASRGTVRVRTQYF.

The V gene is TRBV9, the J gene TRBJ1-3, with 9 nucleotides matching TRBD1. Germline V gene data show CDR1 as SGDLS and CDR2 as YYNGEE. The CDR3 consists of 17 residues. The trim removed 4 bases at V and 0 bases at J, leaving 8 bases unmatched. The CDR3 DNA follows: TGTGCCAGCAGCCCCTGGACAGGGGAAGGCTCTGGAAACACCATATATTTT. As protein: CASSPWTGEGSGNTIYF. Full variable domain (rest looked up from reference TRBV9 and TRBJ1-3): DSGVTQTPKHLITATGQRVTLRCSPRSGDLSVYWYQQSLDQGLQFLIQYYNGEERAKGNILERFSAQQFPDLHSELNLSSLELGDSALYFCASSPWTGEGSGNTIYFGEGSWLTVV.

This clonotype was picked up a small number of times. The CDR3: CSVQVTNQPQHF. The DNA of the CDR3 is TGCAGTGTACAGGTGACCAATCAGCCCCAGCATTTT. V is TRBV20-1 and J is TRBJ1-5, with D possibly matching TRBD1 (5 bases). This CDR3 contains 12 residues. Germline CDR1 reads DFQATT; CDR2 reads SNEGSKA (reference sequence). V was trimmed by 7 bases and J by 3 bases, leaving 10 bases between them.

The sample holds many counts of this clonotype. The CDR3 loop is CSASPTRDEQYF. CDR3 in DNA: TGCAGTGCTTCACCGACTAGGGACGAGCAGTACTTC. This sequence joins TRBV20-1 and TRBJ2-7; D is perhaps TRBD2 (6 bases). V lost 5 bases to trimming and J lost 5 bases, with 13 bases between them. The V gene's germline CDR1 is DFQATT and CDR2 SNEGSKA (reference sequence). The CDR3 is 12 amino acids.

This clonotype was seen at least ten times. The chain is built from TRBV7-8 and TRBJ2-5, with 14 bases aligning to TRBD2. The CDR3 runs 18 residues. After removal of 3 bases from V and 9 bases from J, the junction contained 15 bases not matched to a gene. Germline V CDR1 and CDR2: SGHVS, FQNEAQ. DNA for the CDR3: TGTGCCAGCAGCTTCGCAACGGTGACTAGCGGGGGGGTCTGGGCCCAGTACTTC. This sequence encodes CASSFATVTSGGVWAQYF.

In its sample, this clonotype was seen many times. The genes are TRBV7-9 and TRBJ1-1, with D perhaps matching TRBD1 (5 bases). V shed 5 bases and J shed 7 bases, with 11 bases lying between them. Germline values: CDR1 SEHNR, CDR2 FQNEAQ (reference sequence). This CDR3 has 12 residues. As DNA, the CDR3 is TGTGCCAGCAGCCGAGACAGAGTTGAAGCTTTCTTT. The encoded protein is CASSRDRVEAFF.

About this clonotype itself: Being one base from a much bigger clone, this may be a read error. V gene TRBV9 combines with J gene TRBJ1-1; TRBD1 is a possible D gene (6 bases). V was shortened by 9 bases and J by 3 bases, with 18 bases between the two germline ends. CDR1 is SGDLS and CDR2 is YYNGEE in the germline V gene. This CDR3 spans 14 amino acids. The CDR3 loop reads CANSSGDMDTEAFF. The CDR3 DNA is TGTGCCAACAGTTCAGGGGATATGGACACTGAAGCTTTCTTT.